This entry concerns a single T cell receptor beta chain. The target antigen is unknown. The germline V and J ends were trimmed by 1 base and 6 bases, with 13 bases remaining between them. This CDR3 comprises 15 residues. Per the germline V gene, CDR1 is MNHEY and CDR2 is SVGAGI. This sample is drawn from a study of neoadjuvant anti-PD-1 for oral cavity cancer. Whole-study context: Around day 43, patients without progression received a fourth nivolumab dose before surgery. Study-wide results and limits: Greater tumor shrinkage accompanied bigger post-treatment sizes of preexisting clones.

This table comes from immunoSEQ multiplex PCR, and its TCRdb copy is limited to in-frame clones, with some not included. The sample records fewer than 15,000 clones, around 56% being singletons. Patients were newly diagnosed with stage II-IVA oral cavity squamous cell carcinoma without prior systemic or radiation treatment. Patients had HPV-negative, locally advanced oral cavity squamous cell carcinoma. This chain links TRBV6-5 with TRBJ2-4; D may correspond to TRBD1 or TRBD2 (5 bases each). The sequencing here drew on tumor tissue, taken before nivolumab (anti-PD-1) treatment. This clonotype originated in a person aged 35-80 years with oral cavity squamous cell carcinoma. The CDR3 region has the DNA TGTGCCAGCAGTTACTTTGGGGGAGTTACAAACATTCAGTACTTC. Residues: CASSYFGGVTNIQYF.